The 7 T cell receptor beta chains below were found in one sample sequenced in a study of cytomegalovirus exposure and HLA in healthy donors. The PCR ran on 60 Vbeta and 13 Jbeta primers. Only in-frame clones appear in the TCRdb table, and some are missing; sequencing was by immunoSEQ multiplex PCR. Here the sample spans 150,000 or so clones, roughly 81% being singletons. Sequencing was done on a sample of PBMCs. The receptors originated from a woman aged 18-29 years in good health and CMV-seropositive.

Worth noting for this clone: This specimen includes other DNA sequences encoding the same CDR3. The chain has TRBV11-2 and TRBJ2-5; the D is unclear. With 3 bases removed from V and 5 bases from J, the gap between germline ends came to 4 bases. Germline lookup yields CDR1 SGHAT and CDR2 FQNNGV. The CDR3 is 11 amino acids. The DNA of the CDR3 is TGTGCCAGCAGCTTTTCTGAGACCCAGTACTTC. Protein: CASSFSETQYF.

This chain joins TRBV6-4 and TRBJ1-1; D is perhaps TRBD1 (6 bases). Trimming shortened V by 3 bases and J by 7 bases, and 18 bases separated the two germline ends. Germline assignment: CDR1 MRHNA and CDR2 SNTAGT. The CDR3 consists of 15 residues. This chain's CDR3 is CASSERGGDLGEAFF. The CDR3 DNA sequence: TGTGCCAGCAGTGAACGCGGGGGCGACCTTGGTGAAGCTTTCTTT.

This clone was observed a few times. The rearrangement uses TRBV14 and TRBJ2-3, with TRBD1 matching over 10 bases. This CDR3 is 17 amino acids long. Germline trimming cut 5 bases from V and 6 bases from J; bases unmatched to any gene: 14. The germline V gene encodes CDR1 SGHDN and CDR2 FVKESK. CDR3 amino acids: CASSWHRETGGFDTQYF. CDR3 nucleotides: TGTGCCAGCAGCTGGCACCGTGAGACAGGGGGCTTCGATACGCAGTATTTT. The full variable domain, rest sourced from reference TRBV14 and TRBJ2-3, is EAGVTQFPSHSVIEKGQTVTLRCDPISGHDNLYWYRRVMGKEIKFLLHFVKESKQDESGMPNNRFLAERTGGTYSTLKVQPAELEDSGVYFCASSWHRETGGFDTQYFGPGTRLTVL.

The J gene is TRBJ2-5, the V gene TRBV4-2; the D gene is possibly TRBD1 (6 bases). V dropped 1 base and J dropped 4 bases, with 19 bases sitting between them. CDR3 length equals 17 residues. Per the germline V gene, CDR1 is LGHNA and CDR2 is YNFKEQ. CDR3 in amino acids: CASSQGRRQQGVETQYF. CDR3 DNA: TGTGCCAGCAGCCAAGGGCGTCGACAACAGGGAGTAGAGACCCAGTACTTC.

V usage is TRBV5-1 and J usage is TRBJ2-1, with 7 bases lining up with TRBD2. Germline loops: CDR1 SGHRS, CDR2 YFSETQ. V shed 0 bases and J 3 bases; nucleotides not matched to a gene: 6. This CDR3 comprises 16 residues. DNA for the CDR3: TGCGCCAGCAGCTTGGATGTGGGAGGGAGCTACAATGAGCAGTTCTTC. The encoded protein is CASSLDVGGSYNEQFF.

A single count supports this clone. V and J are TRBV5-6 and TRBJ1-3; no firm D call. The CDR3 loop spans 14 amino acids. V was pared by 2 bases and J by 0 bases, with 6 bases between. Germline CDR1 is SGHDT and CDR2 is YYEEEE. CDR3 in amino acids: CASSFDYSGNTIYF. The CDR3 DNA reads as TGTGCCAGCAGCTTCGACTACTCTGGAAACACCATATATTTT.

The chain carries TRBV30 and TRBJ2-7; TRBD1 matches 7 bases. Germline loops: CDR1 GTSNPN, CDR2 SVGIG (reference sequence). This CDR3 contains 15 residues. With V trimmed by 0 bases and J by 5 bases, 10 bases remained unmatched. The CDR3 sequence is CAWSVSDRVVDEQYF. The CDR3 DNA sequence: TGTGCCTGGAGTGTGAGCGACAGGGTAGTCGACGAGCAGTACTTC.